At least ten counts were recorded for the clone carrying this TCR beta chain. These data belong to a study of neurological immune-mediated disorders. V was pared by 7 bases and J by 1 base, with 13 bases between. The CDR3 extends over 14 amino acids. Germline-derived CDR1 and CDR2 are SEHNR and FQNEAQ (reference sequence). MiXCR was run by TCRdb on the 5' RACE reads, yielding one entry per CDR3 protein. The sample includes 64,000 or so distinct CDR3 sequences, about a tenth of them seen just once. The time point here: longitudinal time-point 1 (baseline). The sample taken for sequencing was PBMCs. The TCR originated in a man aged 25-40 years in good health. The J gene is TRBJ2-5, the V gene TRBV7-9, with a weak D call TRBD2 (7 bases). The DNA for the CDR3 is TGTGCCAGCACCAGTAGGGGGGGCCAAGAGACCCAGTACTTC. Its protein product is CASTSRGGQETQYF.